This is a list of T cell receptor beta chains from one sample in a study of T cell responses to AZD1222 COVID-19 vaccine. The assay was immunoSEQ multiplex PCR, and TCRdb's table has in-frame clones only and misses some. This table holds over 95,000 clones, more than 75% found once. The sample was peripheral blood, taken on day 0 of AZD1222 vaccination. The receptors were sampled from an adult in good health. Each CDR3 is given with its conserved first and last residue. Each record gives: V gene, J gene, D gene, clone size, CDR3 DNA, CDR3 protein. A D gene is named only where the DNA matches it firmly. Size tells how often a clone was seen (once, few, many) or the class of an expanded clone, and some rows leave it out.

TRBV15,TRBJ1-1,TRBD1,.,TGTGCCACCAGCAGAGATTACAGGGGGGGCACTGAAGCTTTCTTT,CATSRDYRGGTEAFF
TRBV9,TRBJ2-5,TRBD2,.,TGTGCCAGCAGCGTAGGACTAGCAGGAGAGACCCAGTACTTC,CASSVGLAGETQYF
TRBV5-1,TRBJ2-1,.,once,TGCGCCAGCAGCTCCGGGACCTACAATGAGCAGTTCTTC,CASSSGTYNEQFF
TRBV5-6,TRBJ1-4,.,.,TGTGCCAGCAGCTTGTTCAGTAATGAAAAACTGTTTTTT,CASSLFSNEKLFF
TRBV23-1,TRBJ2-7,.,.,TGCGCCAGCAGTCTACGCGACAGCCCTAGCTCCTACGAGCAGTACTTC,CASSLRDSPSSYEQYF
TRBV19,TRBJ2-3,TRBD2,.,TGTGCCAGTAGTATTTTTCGGACTAGCGGGAGCATCCCCTACACAGATACGCAGTATTTT,CASSIFRTSGSIPYTDTQYF
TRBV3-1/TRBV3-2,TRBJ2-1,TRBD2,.,TGTGCCAGCAGCCAAGGAGCGGGAACCTACAATGAGCAGTTCTTC,CASSQGAGTYNEQFF
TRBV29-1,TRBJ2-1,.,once,TGCAGCGTCGGAATACCCGTCACTAGAAGCTCCTACAATGAGCAGTTCTTC,CSVGIPVTRSSYNEQFF
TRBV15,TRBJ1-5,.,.,TGTGCCACCAGCAGAGTGGCAGGACGGGGCTATAGCAATCAGCCCCAGCATTTT,CATSRVAGRGYSNQPQHF
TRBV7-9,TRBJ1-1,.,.,TGTGCCAGCAGCGAGGGAATCTATAACACTGAAGCTTTCTTT,CASSEGIYNTEAFF
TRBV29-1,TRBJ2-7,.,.,TGCAGCGTTGATTACGGATCGGGGGCCTCGGGCGAGCAGTACTTC,CSVDYGSGASGEQYF
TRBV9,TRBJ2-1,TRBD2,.,TGTGCCAGCAGCTCCGGACTAGCGGCCCCTAATGACAATGAGCAGTTCTTC,CASSSGLAAPNDNEQFF
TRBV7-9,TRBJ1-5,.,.,TGTGCCAGCAGTATCAACGGTATGGAGCCCCAGCATTTT,CASSINGMEPQHF
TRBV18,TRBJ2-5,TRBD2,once,TGTGCCAGTCGAGCCCCTAGCGGGAGTTTAGAGACCCAGTACTTC,CASRAPSGSLETQYF
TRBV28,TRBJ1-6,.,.,TGTGCCATCCTACGGGGAGGATCAAATTCACCCCTCCACTTT,CAILRGGSNSPLHF
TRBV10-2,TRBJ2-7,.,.,TGCGCCAGCAGTGAGTCGGGAGGTCCCATCGAGCAGTACTTC,CASSESGGPIEQYF
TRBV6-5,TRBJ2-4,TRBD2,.,TGTGCCAGCAGAATCGGGGCGGGGGGCTCAAACATTCAGTACTTC,CASRIGAGGSNIQYF
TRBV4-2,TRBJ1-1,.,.,TGTGCCAGCAGTCTCTCCGACGGAAACACTGAAGCTTTCTTT,CASSLSDGNTEAFF
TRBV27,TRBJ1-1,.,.,TGTGCCAGCAGTTTATTGGGTAGTGGTGAAGCTTTCTTT,CASSLLGSGEAFF
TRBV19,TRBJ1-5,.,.,TGTGCCAGTAGTATACCCGGGCAGGGAGGGAATCAGCCCCAGCATTTT,CASSIPGQGGNQPQHF
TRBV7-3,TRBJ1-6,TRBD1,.,TGTGCCAGCAGCATCAACAGGGGTTCACCCCTCCACTTT,CASSINRGSPLHF
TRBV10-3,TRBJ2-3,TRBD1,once,TGTGCCATCACGACGACAGGGAGCACAGATACGCAGTATTTT,CAITTTGSTDTQYF
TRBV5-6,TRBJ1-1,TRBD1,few,TGTGCCAGCAGCTTGGGAGGGGCAGGGGGCTACACTGAAGCTTTCTTT,CASSLGGAGGYTEAFF
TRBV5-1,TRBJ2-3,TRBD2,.,TGCGCCAGCAGCCCCGGTCCTAGCGGACCCTTAGATACGCAGTATTTT,CASSPGPSGPLDTQYF
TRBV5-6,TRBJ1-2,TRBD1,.,TGTGCCAGCAGGGAACAGGGGGCAGAGTATGGCTACACCTTC,CASREQGAEYGYTF
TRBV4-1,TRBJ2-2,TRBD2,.,TGCGCCAGCAGCCTGATGGGCGGGAGGAGCACCGGGGAGCTGTTTTTT,CASSLMGGRSTGELFF
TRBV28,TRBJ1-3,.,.,TGTGCCAGCAGTTTGCGGGGGCTGGCTGGAAACACCATATATTTT,CASSLRGLAGNTIYF
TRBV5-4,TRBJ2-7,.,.,TGTGCCAGCAGCCCCCCCGGGAGCCGGGGAGAGCAGTACTTC,CASSPPGSRGEQYF
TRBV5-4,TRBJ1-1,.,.,TGTGCCAGCACCCCGCGGGGGGGTAGGACTGAAGCTTTCTTT,CASTPRGGRTEAFF
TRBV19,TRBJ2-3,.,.,TGTGCCAGTAGTATAGAATTCCGGGGAACGCAGTATTTT,CASSIEFRGTQYF
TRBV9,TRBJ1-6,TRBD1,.,TGTGCCAGCAGCGTAGGCGACAGGGGTTTGTCACCCCTCCACTTT,CASSVGDRGLSPLHF
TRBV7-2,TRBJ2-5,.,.,TGTGCCAGCAGCTTAGCGAATACGGGAGAGACCCAGTACTTC,CASSLANTGETQYF
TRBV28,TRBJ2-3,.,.,TGTGCCAGCCGAGGGGCTAGCGGCACAGATACGCAGTATTTT,CASRGASGTDTQYF
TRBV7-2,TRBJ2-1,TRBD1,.,TGTGCCAGCAGCCCACAGGGGGCTAGGAATGAGCAGTTCTTC,CASSPQGARNEQFF
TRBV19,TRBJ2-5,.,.,TGTGCCAGTAGTATAGGTCAGGGTATAGAGACCCAGTACTTC,CASSIGQGIETQYF
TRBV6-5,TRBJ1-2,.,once,TGTGCCAGCAGTTACTCAGGTGACTATGGCTACACCTTC,CASSYSGDYGYTF
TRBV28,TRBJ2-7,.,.,TGTGCCAGCAGTTCAGGCAGCGATGCTCCCTACGAGCAGTACTTC,CASSSGSDAPYEQYF
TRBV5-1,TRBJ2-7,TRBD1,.,TGCGCCAGCAGCCCTTCGACAGGGACCTACGAGCAGTACTTC,CASSPSTGTYEQYF
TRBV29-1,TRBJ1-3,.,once,TGCAGCGTTGATGGGGGGGCAAGAGGCTCTGGAAACACCATATATTTT,CSVDGGARGSGNTIYF
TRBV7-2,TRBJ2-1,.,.,TGTGCCAGCAGCTTTCTACCGGGACTGGTAAACAATGAGCAGTTCTTC,CASSFLPGLVNNEQFF
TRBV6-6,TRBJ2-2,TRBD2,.,TGTGCCAGCAGTGGTGGACTAGCGGGTGCACGGCGGGAGCTGTTTTTT,CASSGGLAGARRELFF
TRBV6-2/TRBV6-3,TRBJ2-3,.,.,TGTGCCAGCAGTTACTCTGCCTTAAACACGGATACGCAGTATTTT,CASSYSALNTDTQYF
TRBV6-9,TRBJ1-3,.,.,TGTGCCAGCAGTTCCCCGTACGGCTCTGGAAACACCATATATTTT,CASSSPYGSGNTIYF
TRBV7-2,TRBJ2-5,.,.,TGTGCCAGCAGCTTAAGGAGGGATGGCGAGACCCAGTACTTC,CASSLRRDGETQYF
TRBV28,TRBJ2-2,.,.,TGTGCCAGCAGCCGTTCTGGGGCGACCGGGGAGCTGTTTTTT,CASSRSGATGELFF
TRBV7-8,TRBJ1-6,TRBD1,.,TGTGCCAGCAGCGCCCGGGACAGGGGTAATTCACCCCTCCACTTT,CASSARDRGNSPLHF
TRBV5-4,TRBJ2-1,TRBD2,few,TGTGCCAGCAGCCGGGGGCTAGCGGGAGTGGGGGCTGGCTACAATGAGCAGTTCTTC,CASSRGLAGVGAGYNEQFF
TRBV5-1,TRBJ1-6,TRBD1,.,TGCGCCAGCAGCTTGTCAGGGGGAGGGGGTTCACCCCTCCACTTT,CASSLSGGGGSPLHF
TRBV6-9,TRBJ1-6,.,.,TGTGCCAGCAGTTATTGCAAATATAATTCACCCCTCCACTTT,CASSYCKYNSPLHF
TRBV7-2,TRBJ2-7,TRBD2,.,TGTGCCAGCAGCCAACCGGTAGCGGGAATGCACCACGAGCAGTACTTC,CASSQPVAGMHHEQYF
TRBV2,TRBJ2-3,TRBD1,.,TGTGCCAGCAACTCAGGGGGAGATACGCAGTATTTT,CASNSGGDTQYF
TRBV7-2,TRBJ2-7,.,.,TGTGCCAGCAGCTTAGAAGCGACTACCAGATCCTACGAGCAGTACTTC,CASSLEATTRSYEQYF
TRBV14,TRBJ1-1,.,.,TGTGCCAGCAGCCAAGTGTACGGGGGCACTGAAGCTTTCTTT,CASSQVYGGTEAFF
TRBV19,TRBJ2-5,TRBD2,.,TGTGCCAGTAGTATCCTCGGGAGGGAGACCCAGTACTTC,CASSILGRETQYF
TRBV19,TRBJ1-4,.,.,TGTGCCAGTAGTATCGTTAAGGGGTTTGCAACTAATGAAAAACTGTTTTTT,CASSIVKGFATNEKLFF
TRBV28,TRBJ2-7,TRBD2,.,TGTGCCAGCAGTTTAGGGGGCGGGAGGGCCTACGAGCAGTACTTC,CASSLGGGRAYEQYF
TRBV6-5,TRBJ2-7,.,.,TGTGCCAGCAGTTCGGTGGGACGGCGCGAGCAGTACTTC,CASSSVGRREQYF
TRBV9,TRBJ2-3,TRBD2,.,TGTGCCAGCAGCGTAGTGGCTAGCGGGAGAATAGATACGCAGTATTTT,CASSVVASGRIDTQYF
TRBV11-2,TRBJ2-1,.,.,TGTGCCAGCAGCTCGTTCGGCCCCTACAATGAGCAGTTCTTC,CASSSFGPYNEQFF
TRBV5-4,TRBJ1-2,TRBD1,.,TGTGCCGGAGGACAGGCCAACTATGGCTACACCTTC,CAGGQANYGYTF